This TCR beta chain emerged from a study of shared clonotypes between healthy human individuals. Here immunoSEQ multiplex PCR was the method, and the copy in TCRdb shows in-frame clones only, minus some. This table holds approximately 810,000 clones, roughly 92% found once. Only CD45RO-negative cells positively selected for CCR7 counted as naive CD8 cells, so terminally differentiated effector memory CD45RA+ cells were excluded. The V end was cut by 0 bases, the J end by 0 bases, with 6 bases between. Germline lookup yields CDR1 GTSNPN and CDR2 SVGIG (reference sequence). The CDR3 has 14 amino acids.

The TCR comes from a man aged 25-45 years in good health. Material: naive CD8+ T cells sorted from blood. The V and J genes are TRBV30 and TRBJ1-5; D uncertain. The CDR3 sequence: CAWSVVDSNQPQHF. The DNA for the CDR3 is TGTGCCTGGAGTGTAGTGGATAGCAATCAGCCCCAGCATTTT.